The rows below give T cell receptor beta chains drawn from one sample of a study of blood T cell repertoires in COVID-19. Produced via immunoSEQ multiplex PCR; TCRdb's table is partial and in-frame only. The sample lists roughly 400,000 clones; roughly nine tenths were seen once. The sample comprised PBMCs or T cells enriched from blood (not recorded which). These receptors all come from a woman aged 30 to 39 who had recovered from COVID-19. Each CDR3 is given with its conserved first and last residue. D genes are given only for firm matches. Clone sizes are given selectively: once, few, many, or a class where the clone is expanded.

clone_size	d_call	v_call	j_call	cdr3_nt	cdr3_aa
.	.	TRBV4-2	TRBJ2-2	TGTGCCAGCAGCCAAGGGCTGAGGGACACCGGGGAGCTGTTTTTT	CASSQGLRDTGELFF
.	.	TRBV9	TRBJ2-1	TGTGCCAGCAGCGTCGGCTTCCCTAGTGAGCAGTTCTTC	CASSVGFPSEQFF
.	TRBD2	TRBV10-1	TRBJ2-3	TGCGCCAGCAGTCCGGGACTAGCGGGAACGGATACGCAGTATTTT	CASSPGLAGTDTQYF
.	.	TRBV9	TRBJ1-3	TGTGCCAGCAGCGTCGACAACACCCCTGGAAACACCATATATTTT	CASSVDNTPGNTIYF
.	TRBD1	TRBV7-8	TRBJ2-7	TGTGCCAGCAGCTTAATCGGGACAGCCTACGAGCAGTACTTC	CASSLIGTAYEQYF
once	.	TRBV9	TRBJ2-7	TGTGCCAGCAGCGACACAGGGTCGGGTTACGAGCAGTACTTC	CASSDTGSGYEQYF
.	.	TRBV28	TRBJ1-2	TGTGCCAGCAGTTTAGGTGGGGGCAACTATGGCTACACCTTC	CASSLGGGNYGYTF
.	TRBD1	TRBV25-1	TRBJ1-6	TGTGCCAGCAGTGAATTTTACGGGACAGGGGAAAATAATTCACCCCTCCACTTT	CASSEFYGTGENNSPLHF
.	.	TRBV20-1	TRBJ2-5	TGCAGTGCCCAGTACCAAGAGACCCAGTACTTC	CSAQYQETQYF
once	.	TRBV7-3	TRBJ1-3	TGTGCCAGCAGCCCTAAATCTGGAAACACCATATATTTT	CASSPKSGNTIYF
.	.	TRBV12-3/TRBV12-4	TRBJ2-7	TGTGCCAGCAGTTCAGGGTTTTACGAGCAGTACTTC	CASSSGFYEQYF
.	.	TRBV13	TRBJ1-1	TGTGCCAGCAGTGTAATTGAAGGGAGGTTCGACACTGAAGCTTTCTTT	CASSVIEGRFDTEAFF
.	.	TRBV3-1/TRBV3-2	TRBJ2-2	TGTGCCAGCAGCGTCCGGGGCACCGGGGAGCTGTTTTTT	CASSVRGTGELFF
.	.	TRBV27	TRBJ1-2	TGTGCCAGCAGTTCAACGACTCAACCCTATGGCTACACCTTC	CASSSTTQPYGYTF
.	.	TRBV12-3/TRBV12-4	TRBJ2-7	TGTGCCAGCACCAGAGGGGGGGGCGAGCAGTACTTC	CASTRGGGEQYF
.	TRBD1	TRBV27	TRBJ1-2	TGTGCCAGCAGTTTTAGGACAGGCCATCTCTACACCTTC	CASSFRTGHLYTF
.	.	TRBV7-8	TRBJ1-4	TGTGCCAGCAGCTTAAGTTCGGTAGCAGTTAATGAAAAACTGTTTTTT	CASSLSSVAVNEKLFF
once	.	TRBV5-1	TRBJ1-3	TGCGCCAGCAGGTCTCAGGGGTCTGGAAACACCATATATTTT	CASRSQGSGNTIYF
.	.	TRBV12-3/TRBV12-4	TRBJ2-2	TGTGCCAGCAGTCTATACACCGGGGAGCTGTTTTTT	CASSLYTGELFF
.	.	TRBV30	TRBJ2-7	TGTGCCTGGAGTGTATTTAACGAGCAGTACTTC	CAWSVFNEQYF
.	.	TRBV16	TRBJ1-1	TGTGCCAGCAGCCAAAATGGGGCGACGAACACTGAAGCTTTCTTT	CASSQNGATNTEAFF
.	.	TRBV7-2	TRBJ1-3	TGTGCCAGCAGCTTAGGGGGGGGGAACACCATATATTTT	CASSLGGGNTIYF
.	.	TRBV25-1	TRBJ2-5	TGTGCCAGCGACGCCGGGGGAGAGACCCAGTACTTC	CASDAGGETQYF
.	TRBD2	TRBV5-1	TRBJ2-1	TGCGCCAGCAGCTTGGGTCTAGCGGCTAGCTCCTACAATGAGCAGTTCTTC	CASSLGLAASSYNEQFF
.	TRBD1	TRBV5-1	TRBJ2-7	TGCGCCAGCAGCTGGGCGACAGGGAGCTCCTACGAGCAGTACTTC	CASSWATGSSYEQYF
medium-sized	.	TRBV4-3	TRBJ1-1	TGCGCCAGCAGCCAAGATCGAACTCCCCGAGAAGCTTTCTTT	CASSQDRTPREAFF
.	.	TRBV4-2	TRBJ1-1	TGTGCCAGCAGCCAAGAGACGCAGGGTGAAGCTTTCTTT	CASSQETQGEAFF
.	TRBD2	TRBV4-1	TRBJ2-7	TGCGCCAGCAGCCAAGGACTAGCGGGAGGAAAACCCTCCTACGAGCAGTACTTC	CASSQGLAGGKPSYEQYF
.	.	TRBV28	TRBJ1-4	TGTGCCAGCAGCAAGACTGCAACTAATGAAAAACTGTTTTTT	CASSKTATNEKLFF
.	TRBD1	TRBV3-1/TRBV3-2	TRBJ1-2	TGTGCCAGCAGCCAATTAACGACAGGGAGGAATGGCTACACCTTC	CASSQLTTGRNGYTF
.	TRBD1	TRBV5-1	TRBJ2-7	TGCGCCAGCAGCTTAAGGGGGCCCCCCTACGAGCAGTACTTC	CASSLRGPPYEQYF